This TCR beta chain was sequenced during a study of CD8+ T cells in alopecia areata. Background on the study: The drug, oral tofacitinib, was given to treated patients at 5 to 10 mg twice daily. General observations from the study: Scalp samples also yield sequences from resident alphabeta T cells of normal skin.

Both peripheral blood and punch biopsies of lesional scalp skin were obtained from patients who had alopecia areata. PBMCs, the starting material, were the source of sorted CD4+ and CD8+ T cells. This clone appeared a few times. Its antigen is unknown. The CDR3 runs to 15 residues. V was trimmed by 3 bases and J by 0 bases, leaving 10 bases between them. Germline-derived CDR1 and CDR2 are MDHEN and SYDVKM. The authors extracted RNA and reverse transcribed it into cDNA as the sequencing template. The method was immunoSEQ multiplex PCR; TCRdb's version includes in-frame clones alone and lacks a portion of them. This sample has about 180,000 clones, with roughly 66% found just once.

The chain recombines TRBV28 with TRBJ2-3, with D unclear. The receptor's source is a human donor with alopecia areata. Here the sequenced sample was CD8+ T cells sorted from blood, taken at week 0. The CDR3 protein is CASSFVAASTDTQYF. DNA for the CDR3: TGTGCCAGCAGTTTCGTCGCCGCGAGCACAGATACGCAGTATTTT.